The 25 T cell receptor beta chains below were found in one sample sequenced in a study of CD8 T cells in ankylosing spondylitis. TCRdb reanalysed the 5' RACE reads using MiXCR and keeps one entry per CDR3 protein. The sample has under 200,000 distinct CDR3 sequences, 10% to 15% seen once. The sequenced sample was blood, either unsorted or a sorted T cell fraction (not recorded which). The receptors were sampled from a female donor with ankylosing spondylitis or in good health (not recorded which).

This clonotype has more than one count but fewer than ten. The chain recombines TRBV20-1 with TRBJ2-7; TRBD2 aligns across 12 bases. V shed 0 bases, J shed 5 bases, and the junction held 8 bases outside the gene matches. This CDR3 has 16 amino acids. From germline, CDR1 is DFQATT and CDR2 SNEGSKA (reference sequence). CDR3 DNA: TGCAGTGCTAGAGACCCGACTAGCGGGAGCTCAAACGAGCAGTACTTC. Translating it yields CSARDPTSGSSNEQYF.

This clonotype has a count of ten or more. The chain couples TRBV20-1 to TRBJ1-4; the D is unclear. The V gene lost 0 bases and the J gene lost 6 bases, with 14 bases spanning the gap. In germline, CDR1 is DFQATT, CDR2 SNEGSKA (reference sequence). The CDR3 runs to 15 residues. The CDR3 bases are TGCAGTGCTAGAGAAGCCGTAGGGTGGGATGAAAAACTGTTTTTT. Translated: CSAREAVGWDEKLFF.

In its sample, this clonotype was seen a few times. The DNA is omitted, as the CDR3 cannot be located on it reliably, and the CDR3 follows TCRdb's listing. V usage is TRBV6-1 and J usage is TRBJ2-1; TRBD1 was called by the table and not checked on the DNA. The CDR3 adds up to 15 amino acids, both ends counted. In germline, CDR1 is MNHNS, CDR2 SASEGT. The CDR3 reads CASTWGDGTYNEQFF.

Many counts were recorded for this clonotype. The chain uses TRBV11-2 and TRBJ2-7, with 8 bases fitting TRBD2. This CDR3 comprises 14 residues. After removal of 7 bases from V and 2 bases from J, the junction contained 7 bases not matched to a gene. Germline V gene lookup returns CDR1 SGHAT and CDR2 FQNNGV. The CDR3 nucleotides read TGTGCCAGCACTCAAGAACTAGCGGCCTACGAGCAGTACTTC. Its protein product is CASTQELAAYEQYF.

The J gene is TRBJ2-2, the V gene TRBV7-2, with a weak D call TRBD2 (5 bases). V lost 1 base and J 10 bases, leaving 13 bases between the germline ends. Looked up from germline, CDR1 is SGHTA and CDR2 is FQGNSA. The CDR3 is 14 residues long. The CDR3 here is CASSLGTAREELFF. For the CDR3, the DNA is TGTGCCAGCAGCTTAGGGACCGCTCGGGAGGAGCTGTTTTTT.

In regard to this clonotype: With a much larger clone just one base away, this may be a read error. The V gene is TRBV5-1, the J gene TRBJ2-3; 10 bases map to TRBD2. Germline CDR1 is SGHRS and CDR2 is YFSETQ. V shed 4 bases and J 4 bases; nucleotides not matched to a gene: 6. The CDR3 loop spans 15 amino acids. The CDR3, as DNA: TGCGCCAGCAGCGTAACTAGCGGGATCGCAGATACGCAGTATTTT. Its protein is CASSVTSGIADTQYF.

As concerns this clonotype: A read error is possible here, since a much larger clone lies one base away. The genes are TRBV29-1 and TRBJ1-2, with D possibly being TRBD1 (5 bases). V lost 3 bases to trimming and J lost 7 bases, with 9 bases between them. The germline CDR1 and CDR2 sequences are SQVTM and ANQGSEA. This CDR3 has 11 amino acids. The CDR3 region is CSVDGTGGYTF. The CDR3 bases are TGCAGCGTTGACGGGACTGGTGGCTACACCTTC.

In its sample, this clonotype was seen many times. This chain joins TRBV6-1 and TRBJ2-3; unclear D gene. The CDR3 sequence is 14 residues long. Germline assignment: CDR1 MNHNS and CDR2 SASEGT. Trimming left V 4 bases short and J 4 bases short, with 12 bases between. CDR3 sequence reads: CASSGLRFPDTQYF. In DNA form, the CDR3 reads TGTGCCAGCAGTGGACTCCGATTCCCAGATACGCAGTATTTT.

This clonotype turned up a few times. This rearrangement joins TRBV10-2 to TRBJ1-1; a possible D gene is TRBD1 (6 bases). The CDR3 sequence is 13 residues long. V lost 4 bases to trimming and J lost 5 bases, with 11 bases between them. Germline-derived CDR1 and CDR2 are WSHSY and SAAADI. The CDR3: CASSVGTQTEAFF. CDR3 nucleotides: TGCGCCAGCAGTGTTGGGACACAAACTGAAGCTTTCTTT.

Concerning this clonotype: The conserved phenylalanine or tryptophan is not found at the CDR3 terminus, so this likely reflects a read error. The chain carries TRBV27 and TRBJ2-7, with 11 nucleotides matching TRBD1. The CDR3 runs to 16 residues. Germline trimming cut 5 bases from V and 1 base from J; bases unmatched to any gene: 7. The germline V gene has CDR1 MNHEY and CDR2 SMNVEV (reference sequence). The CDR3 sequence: CASSLSGQGGSYEQYL. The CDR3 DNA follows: TGTGCCAGCAGTCTCTCGGGACAGGGGGGGTCCTACGAGCAGTACCTC.

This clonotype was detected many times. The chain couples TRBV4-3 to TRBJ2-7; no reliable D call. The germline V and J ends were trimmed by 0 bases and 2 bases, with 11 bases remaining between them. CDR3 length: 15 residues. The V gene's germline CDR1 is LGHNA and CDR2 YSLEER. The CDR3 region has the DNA TGCGCCAGCAGCCAAGAGGTCGGTTTAACCTACGAGCAGTACTTC. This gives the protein CASSQEVGLTYEQYF.

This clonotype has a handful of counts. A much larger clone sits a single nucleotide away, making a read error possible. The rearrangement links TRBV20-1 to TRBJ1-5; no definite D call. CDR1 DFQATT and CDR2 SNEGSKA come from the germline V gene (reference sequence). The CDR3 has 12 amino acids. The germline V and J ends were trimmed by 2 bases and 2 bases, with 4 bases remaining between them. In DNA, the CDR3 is TGCAGTGCTAGACAGGGCAATCAGCCCCAGCATTTT. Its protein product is CSARQGNQPQHF.

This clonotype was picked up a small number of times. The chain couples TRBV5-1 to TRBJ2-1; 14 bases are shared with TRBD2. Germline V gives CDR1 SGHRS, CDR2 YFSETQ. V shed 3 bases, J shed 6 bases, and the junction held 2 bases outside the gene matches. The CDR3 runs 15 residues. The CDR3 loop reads CASSSGLAGANEQFF. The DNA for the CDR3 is TGCGCCAGCAGCTCGGGACTAGCGGGAGCCAATGAGCAGTTCTTC.

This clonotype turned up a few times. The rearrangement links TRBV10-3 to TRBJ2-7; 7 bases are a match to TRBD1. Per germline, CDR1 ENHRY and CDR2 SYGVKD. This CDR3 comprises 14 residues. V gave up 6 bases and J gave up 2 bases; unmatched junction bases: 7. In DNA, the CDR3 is TGTGCCATCAGCGAACCTGGGACAGCCTACGAGCAGTACTTC. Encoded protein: CAISEPGTAYEQYF.

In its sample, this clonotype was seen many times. CDR3 coding DNA: TGCGCCAGCAGCCCCGAAAGGGTCCGCGGCTACACCTTC. Its translation is CASSPERVRGYTF. The chain combines TRBV5-1 with TRBJ1-2, with D unclear. Germline CDR1 and CDR2: SGHRS and YFSETQ. The CDR3 loop spans 13 amino acids. V lost 4 bases and J lost 8, with 15 bases in between.

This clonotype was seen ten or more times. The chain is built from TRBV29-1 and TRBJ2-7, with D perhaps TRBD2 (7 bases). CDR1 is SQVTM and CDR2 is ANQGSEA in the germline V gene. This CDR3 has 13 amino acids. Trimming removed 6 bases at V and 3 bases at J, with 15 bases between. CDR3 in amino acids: CSVKGGAYYEQYF. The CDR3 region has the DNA TGCAGCGTGAAGGGGGGGGCGTACTACGAGCAGTACTTC.

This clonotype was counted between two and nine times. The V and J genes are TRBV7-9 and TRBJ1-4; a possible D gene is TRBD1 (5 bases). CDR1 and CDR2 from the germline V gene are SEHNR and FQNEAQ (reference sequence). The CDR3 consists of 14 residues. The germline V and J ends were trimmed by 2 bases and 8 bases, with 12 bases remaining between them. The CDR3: CASSLQGGYEKLFF. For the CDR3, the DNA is TGTGCCAGCAGCTTACAGGGTGGATACGAAAAACTGTTTTTT.

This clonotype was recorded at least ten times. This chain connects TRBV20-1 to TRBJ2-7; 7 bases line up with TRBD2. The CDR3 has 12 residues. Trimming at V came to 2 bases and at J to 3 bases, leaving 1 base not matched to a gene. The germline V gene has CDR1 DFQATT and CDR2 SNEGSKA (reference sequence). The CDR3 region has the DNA TGCAGTGCTAGACTAGCGGACTACGAGCAGTACTTC. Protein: CSARLADYEQYF.

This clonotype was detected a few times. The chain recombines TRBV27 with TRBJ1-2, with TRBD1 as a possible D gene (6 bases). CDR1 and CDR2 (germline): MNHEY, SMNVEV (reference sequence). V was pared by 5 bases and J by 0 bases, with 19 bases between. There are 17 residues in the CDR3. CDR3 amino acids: CASSPQRGQTANYGYTF. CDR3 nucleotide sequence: TGTGCCAGCAGTCCCCAGAGAGGACAGACCGCTAACTATGGCTACACCTTC.

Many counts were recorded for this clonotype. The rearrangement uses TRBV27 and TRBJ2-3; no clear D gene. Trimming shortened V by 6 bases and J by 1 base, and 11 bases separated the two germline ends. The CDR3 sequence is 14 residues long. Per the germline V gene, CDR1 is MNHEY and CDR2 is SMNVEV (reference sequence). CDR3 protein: CASSPYDGTDTQYF. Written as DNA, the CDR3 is TGTGCCAGCAGCCCCTACGACGGCACAGATACGCAGTATTTT.

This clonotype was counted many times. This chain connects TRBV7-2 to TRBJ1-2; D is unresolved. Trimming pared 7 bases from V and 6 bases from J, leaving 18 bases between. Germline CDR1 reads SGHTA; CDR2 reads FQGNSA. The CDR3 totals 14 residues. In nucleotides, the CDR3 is TGTGCCAGCATCCGAGGCGGGCAGACCAATGGCTACACCTTC. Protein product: CASIRGGQTNGYTF. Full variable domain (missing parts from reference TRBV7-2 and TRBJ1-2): GAGVSQSPSNKVTEKGKDVELRCDPISGHTALYWYRQSLGQGLEFLIYFQGNSAPDKSGLPSDRFSAERTGGSVSTLTIQRTQQEDSAVYLCASIRGGQTNGYTFGSGTRLTVV.

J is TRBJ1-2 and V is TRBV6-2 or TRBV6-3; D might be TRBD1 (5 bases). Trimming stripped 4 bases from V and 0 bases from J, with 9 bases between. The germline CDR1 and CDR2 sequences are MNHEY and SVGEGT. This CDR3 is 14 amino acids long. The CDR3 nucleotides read TGTGCCAGCAGTTCAGACAGATCTAACTATGGCTACACCTTC. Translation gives CASSSDRSNYGYTF.

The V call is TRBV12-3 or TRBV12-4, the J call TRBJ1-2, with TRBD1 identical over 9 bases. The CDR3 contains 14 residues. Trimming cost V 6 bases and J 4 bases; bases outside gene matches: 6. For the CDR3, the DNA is TGTGCCAGCAGCTGGGACAGGGAGGGCTATGGCTACACCTTC. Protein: CASSWDREGYGYTF.

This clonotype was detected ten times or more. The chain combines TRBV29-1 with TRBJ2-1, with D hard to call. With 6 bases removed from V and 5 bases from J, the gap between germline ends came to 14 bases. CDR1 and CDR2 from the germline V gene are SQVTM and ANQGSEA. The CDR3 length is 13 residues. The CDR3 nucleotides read TGCAGCGTGGCATATGGCCTAAACAATGAGCAGTTCTTC. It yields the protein CSVAYGLNNEQFF.

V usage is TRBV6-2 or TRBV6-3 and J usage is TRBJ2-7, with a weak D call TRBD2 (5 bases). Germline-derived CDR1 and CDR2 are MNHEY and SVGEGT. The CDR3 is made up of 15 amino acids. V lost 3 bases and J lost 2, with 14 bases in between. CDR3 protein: CASSYKVEAAYEQYF. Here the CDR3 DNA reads TGTGCCAGCAGTTATAAGGTGGAAGCGGCCTACGAGCAGTACTTC.